The next 30 T cell receptor beta chains were all read from a single sample in a study of blood T cell repertoires in COVID-19. Libraries were prepared by immunoSEQ multiplex PCR; TCRdb keeps only in-frame clonotypes and omits some of them. In the table there are 100,000 to 150,000 clones, around 87% of which are singletons. Input material: peripheral blood. Receptors were obtained from a human donor in a cohort sampled during active COVID-19.

This chain joins TRBV24-1 and TRBJ2-3, with 7 bases identical to TRBD1. The length of the CDR3 is 15 residues. The ends lost 3 bases at V and 2 bases at J; junction bases unmatched: 4. Germline lookup yields CDR1 KGHDR and CDR2 SFDVKD. The CDR3 spells CATSDGQENTDTQYF. In DNA, the CDR3 is TGTGCCACCAGTGATGGACAGGAAAACACAGATACGCAGTATTTT.

V and J are TRBV6-5 and TRBJ1-1, with D uncertain. Looked up from germline, CDR1 is MNHEY and CDR2 is SVGAGI. V dropped 2 bases and J dropped 4 bases, with 14 bases sitting between them. The CDR3 consists of 15 residues. CDR3 bases: TGTGCCAGCAGTTACCTGAAGGGAGGTAGCACTGAAGCTTTCTTT. Residues: CASSYLKGGSTEAFF.

This chain links TRBV5-1 with TRBJ2-3, with 9 bases identical to TRBD2. V trimming: 3 bases; J trimming: 1 base; junction bases outside the gene matches: 12. This CDR3 spans 18 amino acids. CDR1 and CDR2 (germline): SGHRS, YFSETQ. CDR3 amino acids: CASSSTVLAGGGTDTQYF. The CDR3 bases are TGCGCCAGCAGCTCCACGGTACTAGCGGGTGGGGGCACAGATACGCAGTATTTT.

The chain has TRBV7-9 and TRBJ1-1, with a possible D match to TRBD1 (6 bases). Trimming cost V 5 bases and J 1 base, with 14 bases left between them. The CDR3 has 15 amino acids. CDR1 is SEHNR and CDR2 is FQNEAQ in the germline V gene (reference sequence). CDR3 DNA sequence: TGTGCCAGCAGCCCCGGGGGGGCCTCGAACACTGAAGCTTTCTTT. This translates into CASSPGGASNTEAFF.

The chain combines TRBV19 with TRBJ1-2, with 7 bases identical to TRBD1. The germline CDR1 and CDR2 sequences are LNHDA and SQIVND (reference sequence). The CDR3 is made up of 13 amino acids. The V gene end was trimmed by 4 bases and the J gene end by 4 bases; junction bases not matched to a gene: 3. CDR3 residues: CASSTGTVYGYTF. CDR3 sequence (DNA): TGTGCCAGTAGTACGGGGACAGTCTATGGCTACACCTTC. Using reference TRBV19 and TRBJ1-2 for the parts outside the CDR3, the full variable domain is DGGITQSPKYLFRKEGQNVTLSCEQNLNHDAMYWYRQDPGQGLRLIYYSQIVNDFQKGDIAEGYSVSREKKESFPLTVTSAQKNPTAFYLCASSTGTVYGYTFGSGTRLTVV.

The chain joins TRBV5-4 to TRBJ2-1; 11 bases are shared with TRBD1. Germline V gene sequence: CDR1 SGHNT, CDR2 YYREEE (reference sequence). The CDR3 runs 15 residues. V was clipped by 5 bases and J by 7 bases; unmatched bases: 8. The CDR3: CASSEPGQGGNEQFF. CDR3 DNA: TGTGCCAGCAGTGAACCGGGACAGGGGGGAAATGAGCAGTTCTTC.

The DNA of the CDR3 is TGTGCCAGCAGAACAGACCTATCGGTCGGAAACACCATATATTTT. Translation gives CASRTDLSVGNTIYF. The chain employs TRBV2 and TRBJ1-3; D gene uncertain. Germline CDR1 SNHLY, CDR2 FYNNEI. The CDR3 length is 15 residues. Between the trimmed V and J ends, which lost 6 bases and 4 bases, there was a span of 16 bases.

The chain has TRBV19 and TRBJ2-1; 7 nucleotides align to TRBD2. The CDR3 length is 14 residues. The V gene end was trimmed by 3 bases and the J gene end by 5 bases; junction bases not matched to a gene: 4. Germline CDR1 and CDR2: LNHDA and SQIVND (reference sequence). CDR3 amino acids: CASSIGLDNNEQFF. Written as DNA, the CDR3 is TGTGCCAGTAGTATTGGACTAGATAACAATGAGCAGTTCTTC.

The rearrangement joins TRBV3-1 (or the pseudogene TRBV3-2) to TRBJ1-4; D might be TRBD1 (5 bases). The V end was cut by 4 bases, the J end by 6 bases, with 15 bases between. Germline assignment: CDR1 LGHDT and CDR2 YNNKEL (reference sequence). The CDR3 sequence is 15 residues long. The CDR3 loop reads CASSRRDGGYEKLFF. In nucleotides, the CDR3 is TGTGCCAGCAGCCGACGCGACGGGGGATATGAAAAACTGTTTTTT.

The chain combines TRBV7-8 with TRBJ2-7, with TRBD1 matching over 11 bases. Germline values: CDR1 SGHVS, CDR2 FQNEAQ. The CDR3 covers 15 residues. Losses at the gene ends were 5 bases for V and 0 bases for J; bases not matched to a gene: 3. CDR3 nucleotide sequence: TGTGCCAGCAGCACCGGGACAGGGGGCTCCTACGAGCAGTACTTC. Its translation: CASSTGTGGSYEQYF.

The chain links TRBV4-1 to TRBJ1-1, with TRBD1 identical over 7 bases. Germline CDR1 and CDR2: MGHRA and YSYEKL. The CDR3 length is 15 residues. V lost 4 bases, J lost 4 bases, and 9 bases stayed unmatched. CDR3 sequence: CASSLPGEGATEAFF. Here the CDR3 DNA reads TGCGCCAGCAGCCTTCCGGGCGAGGGGGCCACTGAAGCTTTCTTT.

V usage is TRBV5-4 and J usage is TRBJ1-3; 7 bases line up with TRBD1. There are 14 residues in the CDR3. The J segment lost 3 bases and the V segment lost 4 bases, leaving 4 bases of the junction unmatched. Germline lookup yields CDR1 SGHNT and CDR2 YYREEE (reference sequence). CDR3 nucleotides: TGTGCCAGCAGCCGCGGGACAGTTGGAAACACCATATATTTT. Protein sequence: CASSRGTVGNTIYF.

The genes are TRBV7-2 and TRBJ2-7; no definite D call. The germline gives CDR1 SGHTA, CDR2 FQGNSA. The CDR3 runs to 11 residues. Trimming took off 5 bases at V and 4 bases at J, with 6 bases between the two ends. CDR3 nucleotides: TGTGCCAGCAGCCTACTTTACGAGCAGTACTTC. Amino acid sequence: CASSLLYEQYF. The entire variable domain, with the rest obtained from reference TRBV7-2 and TRBJ2-7, is as follows: GAGVSQSPSNKVTEKGKDVELRCDPISGHTALYWYRQSLGQGLEFLIYFQGNSAPDKSGLPSDRFSAERTGGSVSTLTIQRTQQEDSAVYLCASSLLYEQYFGPGTRLTVT.

The chain combines TRBV5-6 with TRBJ2-7; possibly TRBD1 for D (5 bases). This CDR3 has 15 amino acids. Trimming shortened V by 6 bases and J by 5 bases, and 21 bases separated the two germline ends. Germline CDR1 and CDR2: SGHDT and YYEEEE. In nucleotides, the CDR3 is TGTGCCAGCACCCGGACAAGGGCTCGGGTTAACGAGCAGTACTTC. Amino acids: CASTRTRARVNEQYF.

The rearrangement uses TRBV5-1 and TRBJ2-2; 7 positions match TRBD2. Per germline, CDR1 SGHRS and CDR2 YFSETQ. The CDR3 covers 16 residues. The V and J ends lost 0 bases and 5 bases, in that order; junction bases with no gene match: 7. The CDR3 DNA is TGCGCCAGCAGCTTGGGAGGGAGGGCCGATACCGGGGAGCTGTTTTTT. Amino acids: CASSLGGRADTGELFF.

V and J are TRBV28 and TRBJ2-7; 10 bases are shared with TRBD2. Per germline, CDR1 MDHEN and CDR2 SYDVKM. J gave up 1 base and V 6 bases, and 6 bases lay outside the gene matches. The CDR3 totals 15 residues. The CDR3 reads CASSSLAGESYEQYF. CDR3 coding DNA: TGTGCCAGCAGCAGCCTAGCGGGGGAATCCTACGAGCAGTACTTC.

This chain joins TRBV27 and TRBJ2-1; D uncertain. This CDR3 is 16 amino acids long. Per the germline V gene, CDR1 is MNHEY and CDR2 is SMNVEV (reference sequence). V dropped 2 bases and J dropped 6 bases, with 17 bases sitting between them. CDR3: CASSLRRPSEGNEQFF. The CDR3 region has the DNA TGTGCCAGCAGTTTACGCAGGCCATCAGAAGGCAATGAGCAGTTCTTC.

The chain joins TRBV27 to TRBJ2-7, with 12 positions matching TRBD2. The CDR3 contains 15 residues. Trimming removed 5 bases from V and 9 bases from J; junction bases left unmatched: 11. CDR1 is MNHEY, CDR2 SMNVEV, per germline (reference sequence). The CDR3 loop is CASSPRLAGGMGQYF. The CDR3 DNA is TGTGCCAGCAGTCCCCGGCTAGCGGGGGGGATGGGGCAGTACTTC.

The V and J genes are TRBV11-2 and TRBJ1-3; maybe TRBD1 (5 bases). The CDR3 length is 16 residues. Germline CDR1 reads SGHAT; CDR2 reads FQNNGV. The germline V and J ends were trimmed by 4 bases and 0 bases, with 13 bases remaining between them. CDR3 nucleotide sequence: TGTGCCAGCAGCTCATATGTGACAGACTCTGGAAACACCATATATTTT. Protein: CASSSYVTDSGNTIYF.

The J gene is TRBJ2-5, the V gene TRBV24-1; 9 positions match TRBD1. The germline gives CDR1 KGHDR, CDR2 SFDVKD. V was pared by 9 bases and J by 7 bases, with 23 bases of the junction left unmatched. This CDR3 spans 18 amino acids. CDR3 in DNA: TGTGCCACCGTACCGGACAGGGGCTGCTCTATGGGCCCGACGACCCAGTACTTC. Its translation: CATVPDRGCSMGPTTQYF.

This clone was counted once. This chain connects TRBV4-1 to TRBJ1-3; 7 nucleotides match TRBD1. Unmatched junction bases numbered 11, after V lost 5 bases and J lost 4 bases. The CDR3 sequence is 16 residues long. Germline values: CDR1 MGHRA, CDR2 YSYEKL. The CDR3 protein is CASSGENRGRGNTIYF. In DNA, the CDR3 is TGCGCCAGCAGCGGTGAGAACAGGGGACGGGGAAACACCATATATTTT.

V gene TRBV19 combines with J gene TRBJ2-2; 10 bases map to TRBD1. The CDR3 has 17 amino acids. J was trimmed by 5 bases and V by 8 bases; bases with no gene match: 14. CDR1 and CDR2 (germline): LNHDA, SQIVND (reference sequence). CDR3 DNA sequence: TGTGCCAGTGCCGGGACAGGGGCCCCCTCGAGGACCGGGGAGCTGTTTTTT. It translates to CASAGTGAPSRTGELFF.

This clone was counted once. The chain couples TRBV27 to TRBJ1-2, with 10 nucleotides matching TRBD1. Trimming cost V 5 bases and J 3 bases; bases outside gene matches: 6. The germline CDR1 and CDR2 sequences are MNHEY and SMNVEV (reference sequence). This CDR3 region has 15 residues. The CDR3 protein is CASSIDRGRDYGYTF. In nucleotides, the CDR3 is TGTGCCAGCAGTATAGACAGGGGGCGCGACTATGGCTACACCTTC.

V gene TRBV28 combines with J gene TRBJ1-5; 7 bases map to TRBD1. The CDR3 runs 17 residues. The junction had 18 bases not matched to a gene; V was cut back by 6 bases and J by 7 bases. CDR1 and CDR2 from the germline V gene are MDHEN and SYDVKM. The DNA of the CDR3 is TGTGCCAGCAGCGACTCCGAGGGACAGACTTTCAGGCAGCCCCAGCATTTT. Translation gives CASSDSEGQTFRQPQHF.

The chain couples TRBV19 to TRBJ1-2; TRBD1 might be the D (5 bases). The V gene lost 9 bases and the J gene lost 3 bases, with 11 bases spanning the gap. Looked up from germline, CDR1 is LNHDA and CDR2 is SQIVND (reference sequence). This CDR3 region has 12 residues. The chain's CDR3 is CASRVRDYGYTF. CDR3 sequence (DNA): TGTGCCAGCCGGGTCAGGGACTATGGCTACACCTTC.

The V call is TRBV11-2, the J call TRBJ1-1; D remains unclear. The CDR3 extends over 12 amino acids. Trimming cost V 5 bases and J 11 bases, with 15 bases left between them. Germline lookup yields CDR1 SGHAT and CDR2 FQNNGV. CDR3 coding DNA: TGTGCCAGCAGCCAAGAGAGATCCAAGGCTTTCTTT. Amino acids: CASSQERSKAFF.

This clone appeared many times. The chain links TRBV7-9 to TRBJ2-5, with 7 nucleotides matching TRBD1. After removal of 5 bases from V and 3 bases from J, the junction contained 6 bases not matched to a gene. The CDR3 is 14 amino acids. Germline V gene data show CDR1 as SEHNR and CDR2 as FQNEAQ (reference sequence). In DNA form, the CDR3 reads TGTGCCAGCAGCAGTGAACAGGGGAAAGAGACCCAGTACTTC. It specifies CASSSEQGKETQYF. Together with reference TRBV7-9 and TRBJ2-5, the CDR3 gives the full variable domain: DTGVSQNPRHKITKRGQNVTFRCDPISEHNRLYWYRQTLGQGPEFLTYFQNEAQLEKSRLLSDRFSAERPKGSFSTLEIQRTEQGDSAMYLCASSSEQGKETQYFGPGTRLLVL.

The chain employs TRBV18 and TRBJ1-3; 9 bases are shared with TRBD1. The length of the CDR3 is 17 residues. CDR1 and CDR2 from the germline V gene are KGHSH and LQKENI. J gave up 1 base and V 5 bases, and 9 bases lay outside the gene matches. The CDR3 sequence: CASSIDRGRISGNTIYF. CDR3 DNA: TGTGCCAGCTCAATCGACAGGGGGAGGATATCTGGAAACACCATATATTTT.

In nucleotides, the CDR3 is TGTGCCAGCAACTTTGCCCCGGACAGGGCCGAAAAACTGTTTTTT. Translation: CASNFAPDRAEKLFF. The chain joins TRBV11-2 to TRBJ1-4; 8 bases fit TRBD1. V was pared by 7 bases and J by 8 bases, with 12 bases of the junction left unmatched. CDR3 length: 15 amino acids. Germline lookup yields CDR1 SGHAT and CDR2 FQNNGV.

The chain has TRBV5-1 and TRBJ2-2, with 8 nucleotides matching TRBD1. The CDR3 contains 15 residues. Germline V gene lookup returns CDR1 SGHRS and CDR2 YFSETQ. Germline trimming cut 4 bases from V and 0 bases from J; bases unmatched to any gene: 2. The CDR3 DNA follows: TGCGCCAGCAGCATGGGACAGGCGAACACCGGGGAGCTGTTTTTT. The encoded protein is CASSMGQANTGELFF.